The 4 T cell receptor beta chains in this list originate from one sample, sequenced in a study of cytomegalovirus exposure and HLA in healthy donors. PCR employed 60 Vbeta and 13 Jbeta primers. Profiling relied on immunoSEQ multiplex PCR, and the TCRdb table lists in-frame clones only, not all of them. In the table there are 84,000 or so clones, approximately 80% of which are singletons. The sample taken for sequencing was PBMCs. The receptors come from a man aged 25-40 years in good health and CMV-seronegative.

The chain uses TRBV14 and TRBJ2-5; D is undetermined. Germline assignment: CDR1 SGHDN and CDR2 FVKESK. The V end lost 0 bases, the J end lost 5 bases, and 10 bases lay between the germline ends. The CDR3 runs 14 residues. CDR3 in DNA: TGTGCCAGCAGCCAAGATAGAACCCTTGAGACCCAGTACTTC. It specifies CASSQDRTLETQYF. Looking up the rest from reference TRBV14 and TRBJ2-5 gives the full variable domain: EAGVTQFPSHSVIEKGQTVTLRCDPISGHDNLYWYRRVMGKEIKFLLHFVKESKQDESGMPNNRFLAERTGGTYSTLKVQPAELEDSGVYFCASSQDRTLETQYFGPGTRLLVL.

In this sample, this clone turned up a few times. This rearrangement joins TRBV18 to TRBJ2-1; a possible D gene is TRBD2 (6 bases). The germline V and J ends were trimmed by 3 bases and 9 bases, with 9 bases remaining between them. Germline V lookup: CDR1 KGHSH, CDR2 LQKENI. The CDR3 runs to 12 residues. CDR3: CASSPMRGEQFF. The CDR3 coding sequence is TGTGCCAGCTCACCGATGCGGGGTGAGCAGTTCTTC. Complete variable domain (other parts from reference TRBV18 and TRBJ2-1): NAGVMQNPRHLVRRRGQEARLRCSPMKGHSHVYWYRQLPEEGLKFMVYLQKENIIDESGMPKERFSAEFPKEGPSILRIQQVVRGDSAAYFCASSPMRGEQFFGPGTRLTVL.

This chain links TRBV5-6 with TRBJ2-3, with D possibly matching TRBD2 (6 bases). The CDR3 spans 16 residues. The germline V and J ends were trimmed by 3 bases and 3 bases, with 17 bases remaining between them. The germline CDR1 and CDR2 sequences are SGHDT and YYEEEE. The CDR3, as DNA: TGTGCCAGCAGCTCTGGCGGGTGGGGGGTTACAGATACGCAGTATTTT. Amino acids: CASSSGGWGVTDTQYF. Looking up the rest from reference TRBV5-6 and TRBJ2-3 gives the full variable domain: DAGVTQSPTHLIKTRGQQVTLRCSPKSGHDTVSWYQQALGQGPQFIFQYYEEEERQRGNFPDRFSGHQFPNYSSELNVNALLLGDSALYLCASSSGGWGVTDTQYFGPGTRLTVL.

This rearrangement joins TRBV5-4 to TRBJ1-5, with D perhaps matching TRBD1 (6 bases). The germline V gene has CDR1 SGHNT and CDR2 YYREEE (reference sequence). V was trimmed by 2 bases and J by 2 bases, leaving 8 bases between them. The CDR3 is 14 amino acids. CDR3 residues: CASSFEGGNQPQHF. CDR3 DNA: TGTGCCAGCAGCTTTGAGGGGGGCAATCAGCCCCAGCATTTT.